The 8 T cell receptor beta chains given below trace back to one sample, sequenced in a study of T cell repertoires in cytomegalovirus infection. TCRdb reprocessed the reads via MiXCR and lists one record per CDR3 protein. The sample includes about 180,000 distinct CDR3 sequences, over 13% seen only once; the top ten take more than 20%. The material sequenced was PBMCs. These receptors all stem from a human donor in good health (CMV status not recorded). Some clones in this sample may be carry-over from other donors' samples.

J is TRBJ2-1 and V is TRBV7-9; TRBD1 might be the D (6 bases). Looked up from germline, CDR1 is SEHNR and CDR2 is FQNEAQ (reference sequence). This CDR3 spans 14 amino acids. The CDR3 DNA reads as TGTGCTATCCTCCCGGGACAAATTTACAATGAGCAGTTCTTC. It is translated as CAILPGQIYNEQFF.

The J gene is TRBJ1-4, the V gene TRBV18; TRBD1 matches 9 bases. Germline V gene sequence: CDR1 KGHSH, CDR2 LQKENI. Trimming removed 5 bases from V and 6 bases from J; junction bases left unmatched: 4. The CDR3 runs 14 residues. As DNA, the CDR3 is TGTGCCAGCTCATCTTGGACAGGGGATGAAAAACTGTTTTTT. Translation gives CASSSWTGDEKLFF.

Many counts were recorded for this clonotype. The chain uses TRBV7-3 and TRBJ2-3, with D perhaps given as TRBD1 or TRBD2 (5 bases each). The germline V gene encodes CDR1 SGHTA and CDR2 FQGTGA. CDR3 length equals 15 residues. Trimming cost V 5 bases and J 8 bases, with 20 bases left between them. The CDR3 DNA reads TGTGCCAGCAGCGTAAACCGGGACCACCCCGCTACGCAGTATTTT. As protein: CASSVNRDHPATQYF.

The rearrangement links TRBV7-8 to TRBJ1-2, with 10 bases identical to TRBD1. Germline V gene data show CDR1 as SGHVS and CDR2 as FQNEAQ. Losses at the gene ends were 5 bases for V and 2 bases for J; bases not matched to a gene: 8. The CDR3 totals 16 residues. CDR3 nucleotide sequence: TGTGCCAGCAGCCCCAGAAGACAGGGGGCGAACTATGGCTACACCTTC. Amino acid sequence: CASSPRRQGANYGYTF.

V and J are TRBV9 and TRBJ2-7; a weak D match, TRBD2 (5 bases). The CDR3 covers 15 residues. Germline-derived CDR1 and CDR2 are SGDLS and YYNGEE. With 4 bases removed from V and 3 bases from J, the gap between germline ends came to 17 bases. The CDR3 is CASSPSGSPDYEQYF. CDR3 sequence (DNA): TGTGCCAGCAGCCCCAGCGGAAGCCCCGACTACGAGCAGTACTTC.

This clonotype showed up many times. J is TRBJ2-5 and V is TRBV12-3 or TRBV12-4; TRBD2 matches 16 bases. The V and J ends lost 5 bases and 4 bases, in that order; junction bases with no gene match: 10. CDR3 length equals 18 residues. CDR3 DNA: TGTGCCAGCAGTCCCCCGGGACTAGCGGGGGGGATGGGAGAGACCCAGTACTTC. This gives the protein CASSPPGLAGGMGETQYF.

This clonotype was picked up many times. This chain links TRBV7-9 with TRBJ1-2; D call uncertain. From germline, CDR1 is SEHNR and CDR2 FQNEAQ (reference sequence). The CDR3 sequence is 13 residues long. Trimming removed 1 base from V and 6 bases from J, with 9 bases in between. The DNA for the CDR3 is TGTGCCAGCAGCTTAGTCCCAGTGGATGGCTACACCTTC. It encodes CASSLVPVDGYTF.

This clonotype was seen ten or more times. The CDR3 DNA is TGTGCCAGCAGCTTAGTAGGAACAGGGGGCAAGAGCAATCAGCCCCAGCATTTT. Amino acids: CASSLVGTGGKSNQPQHF. V gene TRBV7-2 combines with J gene TRBJ1-5, with TRBD1 matching over 9 bases. This CDR3 comprises 18 residues. Germline V gives CDR1 SGHTA, CDR2 FQGNSA. Germline trimming cut 1 base from V and 1 base from J; bases unmatched to any gene: 8.